This TCR beta chain appears in the sequencing data of a study of T cells after posttransplantation cyclophosphamide. Study conclusions and caveats: Donor-recipient repertoire similarity was low at 1-2 months, rising over year one.

Concerning this clone: Its antigen is not known.

Profiled with immunoSEQ multiplex PCR; TCRdb holds only in-frame clones, not every one. The sample consists of 50,000 to 60,000 clones, 90% to 95% of them appearing once. What was sequenced was PBMCs. The TCR originated in a woman aged 30 to 39 in good health and a related stem cell transplant donor.

The CDR3 nucleotides read TGTGCCTGGAAGAGGGATTCTGAAGCTTTCTTT. Encoded protein: CAWKRDSEAFF. The gene calls are TRBV30 and TRBJ1-1; D is uncertain. This CDR3 has 11 residues. The germline V gene encodes CDR1 GTSNPN and CDR2 SVGIG (reference sequence). Trimming took 4 bases from V and 6 from J, leaving 9 bases between them.